The subject of this entry is one T cell receptor (beta chain). No antigen is known for it. Assay used: immunoSEQ multiplex PCR; TCRdb lists only in-frame clones, some missing. The sample lists over 11,000 clones; approximately 90% were seen once. J gave up 8 bases and V 3 bases, and 7 bases lay outside the gene matches. Looked up from germline, CDR1 is MDHEN and CDR2 is SYDVKM. The CDR3 is made up of 15 amino acids. Time point reported: identical roughly 10-day culture without peptide (control). Every patient had mismatch repair deficiency by PCR or immunohistochemistry. The sample comes from a study of PD-1 blockade in mismatch repair-deficient tumors. Findings and caveats of the study: Tumor-resident clones, often absent from pretreatment blood, expanded after pembrolizumab and then contracted.

The chain is built from TRBV28 and TRBJ2-1, with 10 bases identical to TRBD2. The sequenced sample was cells cultured in vitro, obtained from a patient treated with pembrolizumab. The source is an adult with mismatch repair-deficient cancer. CDR3 protein: CASSFSPSGSYEQFF. DNA for the CDR3: TGTGCCAGCAGTTTTAGTCCTAGCGGGAGCTATGAGCAGTTCTTC. The full variable domain, with the rest looked up from reference TRBV28 and TRBJ2-1, is DVKVTQSSRYLVKRTGEKVFLECVQDMDHENMFWYRQDPGLGLRLIYFSYDVKMKEKGDIPEGYSVSREKKERFSLILESASTNQTSMYLCASSFSPSGSYEQFFGPGTRLTVL.